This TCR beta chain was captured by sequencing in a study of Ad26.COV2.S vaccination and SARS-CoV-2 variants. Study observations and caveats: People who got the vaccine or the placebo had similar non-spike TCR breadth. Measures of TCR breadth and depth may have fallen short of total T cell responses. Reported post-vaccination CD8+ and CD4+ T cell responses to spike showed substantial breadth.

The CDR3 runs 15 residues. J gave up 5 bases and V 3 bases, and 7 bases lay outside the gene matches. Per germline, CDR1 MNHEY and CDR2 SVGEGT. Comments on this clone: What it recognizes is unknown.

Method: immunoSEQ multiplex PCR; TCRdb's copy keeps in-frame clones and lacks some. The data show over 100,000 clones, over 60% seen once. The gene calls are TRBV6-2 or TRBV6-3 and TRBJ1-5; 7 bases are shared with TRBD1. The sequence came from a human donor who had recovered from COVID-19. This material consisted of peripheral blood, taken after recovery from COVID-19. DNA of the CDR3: TGTGCCAGCAGTTATCCCGGGACAGTTTATCAGCCCCAGCATTTT. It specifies CASSYPGTVYQPQHF.